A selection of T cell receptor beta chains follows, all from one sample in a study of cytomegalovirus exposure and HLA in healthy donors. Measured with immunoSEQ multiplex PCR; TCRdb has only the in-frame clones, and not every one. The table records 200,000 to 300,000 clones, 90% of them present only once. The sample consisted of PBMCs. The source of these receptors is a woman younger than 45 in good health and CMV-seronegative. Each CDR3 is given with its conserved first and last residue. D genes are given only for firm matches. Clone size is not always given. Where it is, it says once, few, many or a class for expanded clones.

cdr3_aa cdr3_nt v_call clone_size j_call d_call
CASSRSGKESYEQYF TGCGCCAGCAGCCGTTCAGGCAAAGAATCCTACGAGCAGTACTTC TRBV4-1 - TRBJ2-7 -
CASSIGGVSLSSTDTQYF TGTGCCAGTAGTATAGGGGGCGTGAGCCTATCTAGCACAGATACGCAGTATTTT TRBV19 - TRBJ2-3 -
CASSRFERPYNEQFF TGTGCCAGCAGCCGCTTTGAGCGCCCGTACAATGAGCAGTTCTTC TRBV7-7 - TRBJ2-1 -
CASSGYRKSSYEQYF TGTGCCAGCAGTGGATACAGGAAAAGCTCCTACGAGCAGTACTTC TRBV6-4 - TRBJ2-7 -
CASSQQDGQETQYF TGCGCCAGCAGCCAACAGGACGGACAAGAGACCCAGTACTTC TRBV4-1 - TRBJ2-5 -
CASSPPRGLAGYNEQFF TGTGCCAGCAGTCCACCCCGCGGACTAGCGGGCTACAATGAGCAGTTCTTC TRBV27 - TRBJ2-1 TRBD2
CASTSGKSYEQYF TGTGCCAGCACCAGCGGGAAATCCTACGAGCAGTACTTC TRBV7-9 - TRBJ2-7 TRBD2
CASSMAGQGVFEQYF TGTGCCAGTAGTATGGCTGGACAGGGGGTCTTCGAGCAGTACTTC TRBV19 - TRBJ2-7 TRBD1
CASSVATSGNWDEQFF TGTGCCAGCAGCGTAGCTACTAGCGGGAATTGGGATGAGCAGTTCTTC TRBV9 - TRBJ2-1 TRBD2
CASSSRPLNTGELFF TGTGCCAGCAGCAGCAGGCCTTTGAACACCGGGGAGCTGTTTTTT TRBV7-9 - TRBJ2-2 -
CASSENGYTF TGTGCCAGCAGTGAAAATGGCTACACCTTC TRBV2 - TRBJ1-2 -
CASSLDVGAYGYTF TGTGCCAGCAGCTTAGATGTAGGGGCCTATGGCTACACCTTC TRBV11-2 few TRBJ1-2 -
CASSLGKGLKRNSYEQYF TGCGCCAGCAGCTTAGGGAAGGGACTAAAGCGGAACTCCTACGAGCAGTACTTC TRBV5-1 - TRBJ2-7 TRBD2
CASSQDLPGNQPQHF TGCGCCAGCAGCCAAGATCTCCCGGGCAATCAGCCCCAGCATTTT TRBV4-1 - TRBJ1-5 -
CASSQPGTGEETQYF TGTGCCAGCAGCCAACCAGGGACAGGGGAAGAGACCCAGTACTTC TRBV7-9 - TRBJ2-5 TRBD1
CSAKTGFKQYF TGCAGTGCCAAAACAGGGTTTAAGCAGTACTTC TRBV20-1 - TRBJ2-7 -
CASTRYTDTQYF TGTGCCAGCACCAGGTATACAGATACGCAGTATTTT TRBV6-1 - TRBJ2-3 -
CASSHPGTEEYEQYF TGTGCCAGCAGCCACCCAGGGACAGAGGAGTACGAGCAGTACTTC TRBV14 - TRBJ2-7 TRBD1
CASSTGDRGLDTQYF TGTGCCAGCAGCACGGGGGACAGGGGGCTAGATACGCAGTATTTT TRBV5-4 - TRBJ2-3 TRBD1
CASSEAGAYEQYF TGTGCCAGCAGTGAAGCGGGCGCCTACGAGCAGTACTTC TRBV2 few TRBJ2-7 -
CASSQDGISDYNEQFF TGCGCCAGCAGCCAAGATGGGATTTCCGACTACAATGAGCAGTTCTTC TRBV4-3 - TRBJ2-1 -
CASSADRGGGNTIYF TGTGCCAGCAGTGCGGACAGGGGTGGAGGAAACACCATATATTTT TRBV6-5 - TRBJ1-3 TRBD1
CASSKVSGANVLTF TGTGCCAGTAGTAAGGTCTCTGGGGCCAACGTCCTGACTTTC TRBV19 - TRBJ2-6 -
CASSYSAEQFF TGTGCCAGCAGTTACTCGGCGGAGCAGTTCTTC TRBV6-5 - TRBJ2-1 -
CASSITGTVGETQYF TGTGCCAGCAGTATTACCGGGACAGTCGGGGAGACCCAGTACTTC TRBV7-9 - TRBJ2-5 TRBD1
CASSLQGTGGYTF TGTGCCAGCAGCTTACAGGGCACAGGTGGCTACACCTTC TRBV28 - TRBJ1-2 -
CASSLPSGGSADTQYF TGTGCCAGCAGCTTGCCTAGCGGGGGGTCGGCAGATACGCAGTATTTT TRBV5-6 once TRBJ2-3 TRBD2
CASREGVGNTIYF TGTGCCAGCAGAGAGGGGGTTGGAAACACCATATATTTT TRBV6-1 - TRBJ1-3 -
CATSPRTGPGEQYF TGTGCCACCAGCCCAAGGACAGGGCCTGGCGAGCAGTACTTC TRBV15 - TRBJ2-7 TRBD1
CASSQDVYRTEAFF TGCGCCAGCAGCCAAGACGTTTACAGGACTGAAGCTTTCTTT TRBV4-3 - TRBJ1-1 -
CASTGTGGPKRFF TGTGCCAGCACCGGGACAGGGGGACCTAAGAGGTTTTTT TRBV28 - TRBJ1-4 TRBD1
CASSQESTYNEQYF TGCGCCAGCAGCCAAGAAAGTACCTACAACGAGCAGTACTTC TRBV4-3 - TRBJ2-7 -
CASSPDSYAGELFF TGTGCCAGCAGCCCTGACTCCTATGCCGGGGAGCTGTTTTTT TRBV5-6 - TRBJ2-2 -
CASSPGGTGVYEQYF TGTGCCAGCAGCCCCGGAGGGACAGGGGTTTACGAGCAGTACTTC TRBV7-3 - TRBJ2-7 TRBD1
CASSNRDREPGGETQYF TGTGCCAGCAGCAACCGGGACAGGGAGCCGGGAGGGGAGACCCAGTACTTC TRBV11-2 - TRBJ2-5 -
CASSVGLVMVQYF TGTGCCAGCAGTGTGGGGCTAGTGATGGTTCAGTACTTC TRBV6-1 - TRBJ2-4 -
CASSPRPGHGYTF TGTGCCAGCAGTCCTCGCCCAGGCCATGGCTACACCTTC TRBV27 - TRBJ1-2 -
CASSLGQGAAGELFF TGTGCCAGCAGTTTGGGCCAGGGGGCCGCCGGGGAGCTGTTTTTT TRBV27 - TRBJ2-2 TRBD1
CASAPGTQYNEQFF TGTGCCAGCGCACCGGGGACACAGTACAATGAGCAGTTCTTC TRBV27 - TRBJ2-1 -
CASSRTPENTEAFF TGTGCCAGCAGCAGGACGCCTGAGAACACTGAAGCTTTCTTT TRBV27 - TRBJ1-1 -
CASSLQVRGLNMNTEAFF TGTGCCAGCAGCTTACAAGTCAGGGGGCTGAACATGAACACTGAAGCTTTCTTT TRBV5-6 - TRBJ1-1 TRBD1
CASSVPGQGSYGYTF TGTGCCAGCAGTGTGCCGGGACAGGGAAGTTATGGCTACACCTTC TRBV6-6 - TRBJ1-2 TRBD1
CASGRLAGEQTQYF TGTGCCAGCGGGAGACTAGCGGGTGAACAGACCCAGTACTTC TRBV6-5 - TRBJ2-5 TRBD2
CASSLRGPYEQYF TGTGCCAGCAGCTTGCGCGGGCCTTACGAGCAGTACTTC TRBV5-8 - TRBJ2-7 -
CASSGDPGAAKNIQYF TGTGCCAGCAGTGGGGATCCCGGGGCCGCCAAAAACATTCAGTACTTC TRBV6-1 - TRBJ2-4 -
CATHVGLAGELGETQYF TGTGCCACCCATGTGGGACTAGCGGGAGAGTTAGGTGAGACCCAGTACTTC TRBV6-7 - TRBJ2-5 TRBD2
CASSSRGGETQYF TGCGCCAGCAGCTCAAGGGGGGGGGAGACCCAGTACTTC TRBV4-3 - TRBJ2-5 -
CASSPPGRRSYNEQFF TGTGCCAGCAGCCCTCCGGGACGCCGCTCCTACAATGAGCAGTTCTTC TRBV7-6 - TRBJ2-1 -
CASSATSGSRDTQYF TGTGCCAGCAGCGCGACTAGCGGGAGTAGAGATACGCAGTATTTT TRBV6-5 - TRBJ2-3 TRBD2
CASSAGQGTSGANVLTF TGCGCCAGCAGCGCGGGACAAGGGACGAGTGGGGCCAACGTCCTGACTTTC TRBV5-1 - TRBJ2-6 -
CASNDGGAYEQYF TGTGCCAGCAACGATGGGGGAGCCTACGAGCAGTACTTC TRBV14 once TRBJ2-7 -
CAWSVGETQYF TGTGCCTGGAGTGTAGGTGAGACCCAGTACTTC TRBV30 - TRBJ2-5 -
CASSLEGVYEQYF TGTGCCAGCAGCTTAGAGGGGGTCTACGAGCAGTACTTC TRBV7-9 - TRBJ2-7 -